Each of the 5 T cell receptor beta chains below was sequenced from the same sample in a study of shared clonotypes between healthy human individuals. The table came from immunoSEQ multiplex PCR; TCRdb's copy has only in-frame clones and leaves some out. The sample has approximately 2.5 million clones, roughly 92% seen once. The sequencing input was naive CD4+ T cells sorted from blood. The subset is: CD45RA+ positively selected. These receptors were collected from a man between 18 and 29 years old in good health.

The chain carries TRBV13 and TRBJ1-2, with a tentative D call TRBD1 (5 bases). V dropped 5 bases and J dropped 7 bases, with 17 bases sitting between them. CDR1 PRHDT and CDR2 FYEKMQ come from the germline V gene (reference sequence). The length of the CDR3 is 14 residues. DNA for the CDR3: TGTGCCAGCAGCCCCAGGGCAGGTGTTGTTGGCTACACCTTC. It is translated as CASSPRAGVVGYTF.

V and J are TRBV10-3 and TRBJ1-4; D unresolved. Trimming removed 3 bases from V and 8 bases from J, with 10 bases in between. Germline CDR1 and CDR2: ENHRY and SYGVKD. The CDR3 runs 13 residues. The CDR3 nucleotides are TGTGCCATCAGTGATCTGGGTGGGGAAAAACTGTTTTTT. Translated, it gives CAISDLGGEKLFF.

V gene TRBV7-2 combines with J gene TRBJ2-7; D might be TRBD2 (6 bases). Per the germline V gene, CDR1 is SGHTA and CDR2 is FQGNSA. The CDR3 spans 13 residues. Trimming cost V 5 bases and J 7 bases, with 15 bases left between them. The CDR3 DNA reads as TGTGCCAGCAGCCATGGATGGGGGAGGGAGCAGTACTTC. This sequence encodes CASSHGWGREQYF. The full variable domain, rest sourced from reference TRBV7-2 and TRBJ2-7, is GAGVSQSPSNKVTEKGKDVELRCDPISGHTALYWYRQSLGQGLEFLIYFQGNSAPDKSGLPSDRFSAERTGGSVSTLTIQRTQQEDSAVYLCASSHGWGREQYFGPGTRLTVT.

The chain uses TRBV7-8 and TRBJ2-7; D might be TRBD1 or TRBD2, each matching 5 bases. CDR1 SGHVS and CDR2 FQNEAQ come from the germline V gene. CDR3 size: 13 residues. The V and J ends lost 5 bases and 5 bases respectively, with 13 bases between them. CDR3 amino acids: CASSHPMGHEQYF. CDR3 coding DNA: TGTGCCAGCAGCCACCCCATGGGACACGAGCAGTACTTC.

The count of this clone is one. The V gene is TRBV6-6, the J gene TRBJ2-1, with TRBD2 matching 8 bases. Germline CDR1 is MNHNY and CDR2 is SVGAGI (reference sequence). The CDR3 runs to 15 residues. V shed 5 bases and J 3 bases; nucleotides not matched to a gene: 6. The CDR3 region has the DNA TGTGCCAGCAGTCAGGGCCGGGGGGGCTACAATGAGCAGTTCTTC. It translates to CASSQGRGGYNEQFF.